Sequencing of this T cell receptor (beta chain) was carried out in a study of T-cell memory formation after mild COVID-19. CDR1 is KGHSH and CDR2 is LQKENI in the germline V gene. This CDR3 is built from 13 residues. V was shortened by 4 bases and J by 2 bases, with 7 bases between the two germline ends. Findings of the study overall: Researchers report contracting CD4+ clones mostly in CM and EM, with CD8+ clones in EMRA. Prior to infection, memory already included some responding clones, suggesting cross-reactive memory joined.

After 5'RACE with constant-segment primers, TCR alpha and TCR beta cDNA libraries carrying sample barcodes and UMIs were obtained. TCRdb independently ran MiXCR on the 5' RACE reads; one entry per CDR3 protein. The sample yields 250,000 to 350,000 distinct CDR3 sequences, roughly a fifth seen once. In its sample, this clonotype was seen a few times. Its antigen is not identified. The V and J genes are TRBV18 and TRBJ2-3, with no clear D. This TCR came from a man younger than 35 who had mild COVID-19 (a few samples of this study predate the infection). Cell type and time point are not known. The specimen sequenced was PBMCs or a T cell subset sorted from them (not recorded which). The CDR3 bases are TGTGCCAGCTCACTACGGACCACAGATACGCAGTATTTT. This codes for CASSLRTTDTQYF.